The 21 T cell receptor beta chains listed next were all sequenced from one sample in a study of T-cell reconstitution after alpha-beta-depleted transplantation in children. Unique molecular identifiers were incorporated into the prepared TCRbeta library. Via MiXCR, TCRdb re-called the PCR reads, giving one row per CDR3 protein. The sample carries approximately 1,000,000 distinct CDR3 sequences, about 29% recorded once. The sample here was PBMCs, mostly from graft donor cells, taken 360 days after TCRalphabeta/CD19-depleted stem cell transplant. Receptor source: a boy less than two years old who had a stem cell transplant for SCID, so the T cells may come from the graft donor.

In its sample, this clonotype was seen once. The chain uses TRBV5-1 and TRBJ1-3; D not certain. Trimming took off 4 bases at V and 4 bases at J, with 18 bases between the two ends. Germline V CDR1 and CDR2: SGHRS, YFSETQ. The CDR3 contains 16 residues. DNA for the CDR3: TGCGCCAGCAGCGATCACAGCTTCGGGATGGGAAACACCATATATTTT. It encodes CASSDHSFGMGNTIYF.

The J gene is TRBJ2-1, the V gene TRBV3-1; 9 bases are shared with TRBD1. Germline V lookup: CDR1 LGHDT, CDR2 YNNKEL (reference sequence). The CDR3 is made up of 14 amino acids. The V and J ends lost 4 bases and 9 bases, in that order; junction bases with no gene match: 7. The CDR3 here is CASSRKGDRAEQFF. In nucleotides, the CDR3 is TGTGCCAGCAGCCGGAAAGGGGACAGGGCTGAGCAGTTCTTC.

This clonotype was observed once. This chain's CDR3 is CASSQSSLLASTDTQYF. CDR3 in DNA: TGCGCCAGCAGCCAAAGTTCGTTACTGGCTAGCACAGATACGCAGTATTTT. The chain links TRBV4-1 to TRBJ2-3, with D hard to call. V lost 2 bases, J lost 0 bases, and 15 bases lay in between. Germline V gene lookup returns CDR1 MGHRA and CDR2 YSYEKL. The CDR3 sequence is 17 residues long.

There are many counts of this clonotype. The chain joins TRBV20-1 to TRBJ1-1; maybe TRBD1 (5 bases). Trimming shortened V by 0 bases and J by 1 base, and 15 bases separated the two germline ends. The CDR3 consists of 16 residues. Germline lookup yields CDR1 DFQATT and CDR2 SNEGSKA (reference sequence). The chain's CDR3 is CSARDPRVGSNTEAFF. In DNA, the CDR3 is TGCAGTGCTAGAGACCCCAGGGTTGGCTCGAACACTGAAGCTTTCTTT.

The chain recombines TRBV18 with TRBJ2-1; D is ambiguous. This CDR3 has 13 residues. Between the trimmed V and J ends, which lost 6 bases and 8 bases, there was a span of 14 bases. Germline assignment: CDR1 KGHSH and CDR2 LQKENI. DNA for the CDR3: TGTGCCAGCTCCCAGGTACGGTCTGATGAGCAGTTCTTC. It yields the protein CASSQVRSDEQFF.

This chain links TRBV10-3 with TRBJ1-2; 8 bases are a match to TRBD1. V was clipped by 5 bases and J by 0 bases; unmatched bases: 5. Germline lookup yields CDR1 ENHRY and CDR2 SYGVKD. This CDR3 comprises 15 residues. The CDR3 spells CAISQADRANYGYTF. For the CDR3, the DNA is TGTGCCATCAGTCAAGCGGACAGGGCTAACTATGGCTACACCTTC.

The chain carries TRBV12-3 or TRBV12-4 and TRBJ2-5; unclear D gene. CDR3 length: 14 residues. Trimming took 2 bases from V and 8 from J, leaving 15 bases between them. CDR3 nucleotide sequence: TGTGCCAGCAGTTTACTCGCCCCCCGGAGTACCCAGTACTTC. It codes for CASSLLAPRSTQYF.

The CDR3 DNA reads as TGTGCCAGTGCGACTATCAGCACAGATACGCAGTATTTT. Protein: CASATISTDTQYF. This chain connects TRBV27 to TRBJ2-3, with D possibly TRBD2 on 5 matching bases. Germline CDR1 and CDR2: MNHEY and SMNVEV (reference sequence). Trimming shortened V by 9 bases and J by 0 bases, and 10 bases separated the two germline ends. The CDR3 has 13 residues.

The CDR3 nucleotides read TGTGCCAGCAGCCATAGCAATCAGCCCCAGCATTTT. Its protein product is CASSHSNQPQHF. The V gene is TRBV12-3 or TRBV12-4, the J gene TRBJ1-5; unclear D gene. The CDR3 sequence is 12 residues long. The ends were cut back, 6 bases at V and 0 bases at J, with 3 bases in the middle.

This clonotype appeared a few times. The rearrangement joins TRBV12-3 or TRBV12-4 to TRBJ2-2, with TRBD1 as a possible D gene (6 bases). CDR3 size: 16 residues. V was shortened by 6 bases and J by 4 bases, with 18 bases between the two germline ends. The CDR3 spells CASSSRLRGGTGELFF. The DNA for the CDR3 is TGTGCCAGCAGCTCTAGACTCAGGGGCGGCACCGGGGAGCTGTTTTTT.

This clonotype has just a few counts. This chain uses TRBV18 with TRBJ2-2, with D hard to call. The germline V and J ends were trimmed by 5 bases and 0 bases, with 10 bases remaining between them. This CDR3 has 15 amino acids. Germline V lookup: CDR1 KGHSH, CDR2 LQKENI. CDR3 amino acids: CASSMTSPNTGELFF. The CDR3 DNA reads TGTGCCAGCTCAATGACAAGCCCGAACACCGGGGAGCTGTTTTTT.

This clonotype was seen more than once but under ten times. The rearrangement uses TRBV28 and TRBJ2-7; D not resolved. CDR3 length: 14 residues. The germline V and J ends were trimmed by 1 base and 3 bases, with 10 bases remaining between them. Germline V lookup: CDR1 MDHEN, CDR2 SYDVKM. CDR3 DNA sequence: TGTGCCAGCAGTTTATATGGCCCGAACTACGAGCAGTACTTC. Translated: CASSLYGPNYEQYF.

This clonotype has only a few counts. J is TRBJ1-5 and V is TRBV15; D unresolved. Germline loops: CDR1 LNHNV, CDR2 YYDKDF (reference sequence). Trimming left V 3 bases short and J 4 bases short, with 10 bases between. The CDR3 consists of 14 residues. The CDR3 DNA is TGTGCCACCAGCAGCCACAGATCTAATCAGCCCCAGCATTTT. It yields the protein CATSSHRSNQPQHF.

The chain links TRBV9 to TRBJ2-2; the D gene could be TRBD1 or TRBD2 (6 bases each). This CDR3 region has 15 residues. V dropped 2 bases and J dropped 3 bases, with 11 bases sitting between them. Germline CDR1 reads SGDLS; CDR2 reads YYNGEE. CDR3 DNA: TGTGCCAGCAGCGTCGGGGGCGGAGACACCGGGGAGCTGTTTTTT. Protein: CASSVGGGDTGELFF. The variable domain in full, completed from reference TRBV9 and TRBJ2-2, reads DSGVTQTPKHLITATGQRVTLRCSPRSGDLSVYWYQQSLDQGLQFLIQYYNGEERAKGNILERFSAQQFPDLHSELNLSSLELGDSALYFCASSVGGGDTGELFFGEGSRLTVL.

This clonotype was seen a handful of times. The DNA of the CDR3 is TGCAGCGTTGTTAACAGGTTCCTTCAAGAGACCCAGTACTTC. It translates to CSVVNRFLQETQYF. The genes are TRBV29-1 and TRBJ2-5; tentatively, D is TRBD1 (5 bases). The CDR3 length is 14 residues. V was pared by 4 bases and J by 2 bases, with 14 bases between. The V gene's germline CDR1 is SQVTM and CDR2 ANQGSEA.

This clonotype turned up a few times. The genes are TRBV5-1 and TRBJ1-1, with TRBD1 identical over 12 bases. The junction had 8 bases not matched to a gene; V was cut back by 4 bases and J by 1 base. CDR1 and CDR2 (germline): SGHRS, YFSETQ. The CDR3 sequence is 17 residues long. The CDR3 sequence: CASSHQGQGAPNTEAFF. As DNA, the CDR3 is TGCGCCAGCAGCCACCAGGGACAGGGGGCACCGAACACTGAAGCTTTCTTT.

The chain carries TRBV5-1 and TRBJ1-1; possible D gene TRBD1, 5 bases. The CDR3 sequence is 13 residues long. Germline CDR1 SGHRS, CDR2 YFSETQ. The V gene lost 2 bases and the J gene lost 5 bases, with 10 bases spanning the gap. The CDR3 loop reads CASSFQGWTEAFF. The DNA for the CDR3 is TGCGCCAGCAGCTTCCAGGGCTGGACTGAAGCTTTCTTT.

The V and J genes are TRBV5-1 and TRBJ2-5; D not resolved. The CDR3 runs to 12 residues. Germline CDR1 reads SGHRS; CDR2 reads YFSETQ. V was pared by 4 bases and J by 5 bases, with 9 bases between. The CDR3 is CASSPFGETQYF. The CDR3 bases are TGCGCCAGCAGCCCGTTTGGGGAGACCCAGTACTTC. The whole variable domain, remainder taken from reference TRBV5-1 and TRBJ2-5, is KAGVTQTPRYLIKTRGQQVTLSCSPISGHRSVSWYQQTPGQGLQFLFEYFSETQRNKGNFPGRFSGRQFSNSRSEMNVSTLELGDSALYLCASSPFGETQYFGPGTRLLVL.

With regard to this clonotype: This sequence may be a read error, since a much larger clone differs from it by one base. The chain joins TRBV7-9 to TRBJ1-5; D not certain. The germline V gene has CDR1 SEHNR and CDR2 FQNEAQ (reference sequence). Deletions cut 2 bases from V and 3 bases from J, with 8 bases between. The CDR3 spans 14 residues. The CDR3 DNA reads TGTGCCAGCAGCTTAACGGGAGACAATCAGCCCCAGCATTTT. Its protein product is CASSLTGDNQPQHF.

This CDR3 is CASGSGTPVSDEQFF. As DNA, the CDR3 is TGTGCCAGCGGGTCCGGGACGCCCGTCAGCGATGAGCAGTTCTTC. The rearrangement links TRBV6-1 to TRBJ2-1; D possibly uses TRBD1 or TRBD2 (5 bases each). The germline gives CDR1 MNHNS, CDR2 SASEGT. Trimming took off 8 bases at V and 8 bases at J, with 22 bases between the two ends. The CDR3 runs to 15 residues.

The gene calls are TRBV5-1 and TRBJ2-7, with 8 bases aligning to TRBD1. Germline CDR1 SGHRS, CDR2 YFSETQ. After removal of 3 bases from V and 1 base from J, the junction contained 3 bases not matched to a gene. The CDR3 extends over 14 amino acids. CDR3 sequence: CASSWTGFSYEQYF. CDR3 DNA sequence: TGCGCCAGCAGCTGGACAGGGTTTTCCTACGAGCAGTACTTC.